This entry features one TCR beta chain sequence. These data are taken from a study of T cell changes during pregnancy in multiple sclerosis. This CDR3 is 14 amino acids long. Germline CDR1 is WNHNN and CDR2 is SYGVQD (reference sequence). V was trimmed by 5 bases and J by 8 bases, leaving 16 bases between them. Libraries were prepared by immunoSEQ multiplex PCR; TCRdb keeps only in-frame clonotypes and omits some of them. Among tens of thousands of clones listed, nearly 95% were seen once. V gene TRBV10-1 combines with J gene TRBJ1-5; perhaps TRBD1 as D (6 bases). The material sequenced was CD4+ T cells from peripheral blood mononuclear cells, taken in the third trimester of pregnancy. The clonotype comes from a female donor with multiple sclerosis, enrolled in a pregnancy study. In DNA form, the CDR3 reads TGCGCCAGCAGTCCTGGGGGCAGTAAGGAGCCCCAGCATTTT. Its protein product is CASSPGGSKEPQHF.